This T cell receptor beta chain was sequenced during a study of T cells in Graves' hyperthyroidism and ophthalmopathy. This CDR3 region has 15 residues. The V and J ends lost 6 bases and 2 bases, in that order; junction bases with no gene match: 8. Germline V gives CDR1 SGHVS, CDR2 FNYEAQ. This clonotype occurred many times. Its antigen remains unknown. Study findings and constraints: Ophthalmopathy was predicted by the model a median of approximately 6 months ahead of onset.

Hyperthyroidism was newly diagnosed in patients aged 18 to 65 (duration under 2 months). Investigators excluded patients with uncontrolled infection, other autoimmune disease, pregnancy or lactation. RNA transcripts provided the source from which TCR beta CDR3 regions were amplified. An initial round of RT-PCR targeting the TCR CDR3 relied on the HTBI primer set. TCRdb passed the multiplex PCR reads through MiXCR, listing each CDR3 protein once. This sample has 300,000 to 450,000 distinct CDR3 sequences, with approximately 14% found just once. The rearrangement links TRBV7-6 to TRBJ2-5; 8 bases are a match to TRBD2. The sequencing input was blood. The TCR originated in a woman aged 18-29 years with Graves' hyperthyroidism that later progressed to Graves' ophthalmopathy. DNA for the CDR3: TGTGCCAGCAGACCAAGCGGGGGCGTACAAGAGACCCAGTACTTC. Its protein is CASRPSGGVQETQYF. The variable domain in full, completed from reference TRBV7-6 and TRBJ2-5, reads GAGVSQSPRYKVTKRGQDVALRCDPISGHVSLYWYRQALGQGPEFLTYFNYEAQQDKSGLPNDRFSAERPEGSISTLTIQRTEQRDSAMYRCASRPSGGVQETQYFGPGTRLLVL.